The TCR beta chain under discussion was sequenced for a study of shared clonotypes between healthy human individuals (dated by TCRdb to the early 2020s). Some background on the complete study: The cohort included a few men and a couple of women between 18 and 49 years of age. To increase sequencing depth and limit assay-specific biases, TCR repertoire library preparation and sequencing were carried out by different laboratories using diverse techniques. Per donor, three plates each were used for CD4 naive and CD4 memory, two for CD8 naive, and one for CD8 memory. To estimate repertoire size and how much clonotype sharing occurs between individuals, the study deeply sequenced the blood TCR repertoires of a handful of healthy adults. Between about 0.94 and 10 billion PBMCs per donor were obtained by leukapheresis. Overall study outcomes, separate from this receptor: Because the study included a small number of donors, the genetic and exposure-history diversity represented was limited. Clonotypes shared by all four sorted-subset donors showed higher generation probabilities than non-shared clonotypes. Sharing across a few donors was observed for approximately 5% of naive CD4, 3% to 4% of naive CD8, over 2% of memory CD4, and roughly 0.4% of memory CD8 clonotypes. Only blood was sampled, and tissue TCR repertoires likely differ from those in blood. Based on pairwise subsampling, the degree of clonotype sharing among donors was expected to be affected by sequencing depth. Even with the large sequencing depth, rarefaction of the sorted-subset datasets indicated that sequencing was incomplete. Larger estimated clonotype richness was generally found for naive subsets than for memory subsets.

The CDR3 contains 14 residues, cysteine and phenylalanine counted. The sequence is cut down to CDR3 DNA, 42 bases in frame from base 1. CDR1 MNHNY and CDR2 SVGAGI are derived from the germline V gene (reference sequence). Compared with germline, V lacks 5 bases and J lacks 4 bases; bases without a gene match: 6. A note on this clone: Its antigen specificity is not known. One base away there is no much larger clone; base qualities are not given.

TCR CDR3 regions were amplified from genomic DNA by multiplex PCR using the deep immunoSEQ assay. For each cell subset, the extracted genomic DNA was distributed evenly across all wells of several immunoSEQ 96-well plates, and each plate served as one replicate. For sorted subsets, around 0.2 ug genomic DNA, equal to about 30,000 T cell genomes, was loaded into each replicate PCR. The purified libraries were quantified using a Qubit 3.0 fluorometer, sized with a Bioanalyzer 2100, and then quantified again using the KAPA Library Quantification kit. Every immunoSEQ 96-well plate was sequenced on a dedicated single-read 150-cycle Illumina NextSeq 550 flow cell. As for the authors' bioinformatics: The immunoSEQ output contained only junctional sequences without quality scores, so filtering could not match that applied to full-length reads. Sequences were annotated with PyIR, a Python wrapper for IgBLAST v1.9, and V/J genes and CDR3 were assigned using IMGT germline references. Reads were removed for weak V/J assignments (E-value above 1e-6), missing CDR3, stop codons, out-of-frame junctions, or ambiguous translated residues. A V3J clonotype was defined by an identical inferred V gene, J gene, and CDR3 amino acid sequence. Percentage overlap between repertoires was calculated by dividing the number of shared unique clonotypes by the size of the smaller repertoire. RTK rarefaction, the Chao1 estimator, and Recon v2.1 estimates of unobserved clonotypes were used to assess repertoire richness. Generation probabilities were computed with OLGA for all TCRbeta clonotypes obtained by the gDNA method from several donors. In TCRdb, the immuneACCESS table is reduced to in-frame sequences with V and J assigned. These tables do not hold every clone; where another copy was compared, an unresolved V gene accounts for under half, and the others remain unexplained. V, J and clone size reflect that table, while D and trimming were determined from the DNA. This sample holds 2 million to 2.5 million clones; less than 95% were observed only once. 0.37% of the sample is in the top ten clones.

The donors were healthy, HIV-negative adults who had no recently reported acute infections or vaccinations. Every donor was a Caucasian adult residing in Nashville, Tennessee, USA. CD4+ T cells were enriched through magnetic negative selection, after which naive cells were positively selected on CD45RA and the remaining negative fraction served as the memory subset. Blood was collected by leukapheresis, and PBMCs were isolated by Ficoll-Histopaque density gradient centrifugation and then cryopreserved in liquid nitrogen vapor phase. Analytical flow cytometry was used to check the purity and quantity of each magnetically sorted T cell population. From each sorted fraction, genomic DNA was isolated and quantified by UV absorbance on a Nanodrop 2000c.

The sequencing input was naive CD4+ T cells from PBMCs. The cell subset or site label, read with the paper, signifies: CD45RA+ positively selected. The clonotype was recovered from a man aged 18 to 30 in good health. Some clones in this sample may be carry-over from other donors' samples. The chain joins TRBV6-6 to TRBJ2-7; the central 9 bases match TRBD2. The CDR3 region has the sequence CASSGIGLAYEQYF. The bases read TGTGCCAGCAGTGGCATTGGACTAGCGTACGAGCAGTACTTC.